Below are 8 T cell receptor beta chains sequenced from a single sample in a study of blood T cell repertoires in COVID-19. Produced via immunoSEQ multiplex PCR; TCRdb's table is partial and in-frame only. The table has around 160,000 clones, around four fifths seen once; the top ten hold approximately 2.7%. The sequenced material came from peripheral blood. The receptor set was obtained from a woman aged 40 to 50 with active or convalescent COVID-19.

The CDR3 DNA reads TGTGCCAGCTCACCACCCGGGACAGGGGGCCTCGCTGAAGCTTTCTTT. It translates to CASSPPGTGGLAEAFF. The gene calls are TRBV18 and TRBJ1-1; TRBD1 matches 12 bases. The CDR3 is 16 residues long. CDR1 is KGHSH, CDR2 LQKENI, per germline. V lost 0 bases to trimming and J lost 6 bases; unmatched junction nucleotides: 5.

V gene TRBV28 combines with J gene TRBJ1-5, with TRBD1 matching 9 bases. Germline CDR1 MDHEN, CDR2 SYDVKM. With 6 bases clipped from V and 8 bases from J, the junction kept 11 bases outside the gene matches. The CDR3 runs to 15 residues. The CDR3 protein is CASSFLDRGGEPQHF. The CDR3 DNA sequence: TGTGCCAGCAGCTTTTTGGACAGGGGAGGCGAGCCCCAGCATTTT.

The CDR3 here is CASSPLGQLYGYTF. The CDR3 DNA reads as TGTGCCAGCAGCCCCCTCGGACAGCTCTATGGCTACACCTTC. V usage is TRBV6-6 and J usage is TRBJ1-2; perhaps TRBD1 as D (6 bases). V was clipped by 6 bases and J by 4 bases, with 15 bases between them. This CDR3 comprises 14 residues. Germline loops: CDR1 MNHNY, CDR2 SVGAGI (reference sequence).

This clone was counted between two and nine times. The gene calls are TRBV7-2 and TRBJ1-6; TRBD1 might be the D (6 bases). Trimming left V 4 bases short and J 8 bases short, with 18 bases between. The germline CDR1 and CDR2 sequences are SGHTA and FQGNSA. The length of the CDR3 is 16 residues. The CDR3 sequence is CASSSKTGRYDSPLHF. In DNA form, the CDR3 reads TGTGCCAGCAGCTCCAAAACAGGGCGGTATGATTCACCCCTCCACTTT.

This clone came up once. The J gene is TRBJ2-3, the V gene TRBV2, with 9 bases lining up with TRBD1. Germline CDR1 reads SNHLY; CDR2 reads FYNNEI. This CDR3 comprises 14 residues. After removal of 11 bases from V and 2 bases from J, the junction contained 8 bases not matched to a gene. Here the CDR3 DNA reads TGTGCCCACTCCGGGACAGGGTCCACAGATACGCAGTATTTT. This gives the protein CAHSGTGSTDTQYF.

The chain employs TRBV5-1 and TRBJ2-7; TRBD1 matches 8 bases. Losses at the gene ends were 4 bases for V and 0 bases for J; bases not matched to a gene: 9. The CDR3 totals 16 residues. Germline V gene data show CDR1 as SGHRS and CDR2 as YFSETQ. CDR3 residues: CASSPGDRLSSYEQYF. The CDR3 bases are TGCGCCAGCAGCCCAGGGGACAGGCTCAGCTCCTACGAGCAGTACTTC.

The chain joins TRBV5-4 to TRBJ2-1, with 8 bases matching TRBD2. The V gene end was trimmed by 4 bases and the J gene end by 8 bases; junction bases not matched to a gene: 11. The germline gives CDR1 SGHNT, CDR2 YYREEE (reference sequence). The CDR3 runs to 15 residues. CDR3 in DNA: TGTGCCAGCAGCCCCCCGGGACTAGGGGTTTATGAGCAGTTCTTC. It encodes CASSPPGLGVYEQFF.

The chain joins TRBV24-1 to TRBJ2-1; D might be TRBD2 (5 bases). This CDR3 contains 15 residues. From germline, CDR1 is KGHDR and CDR2 SFDVKD. Trimming shortened V by 7 bases and J by 6 bases, and 18 bases separated the two germline ends. The CDR3 region is CATSRPDLAGNEQFF. In DNA form, the CDR3 reads TGTGCCACCAGCCGACCGGACTTGGCGGGCAATGAGCAGTTCTTC.